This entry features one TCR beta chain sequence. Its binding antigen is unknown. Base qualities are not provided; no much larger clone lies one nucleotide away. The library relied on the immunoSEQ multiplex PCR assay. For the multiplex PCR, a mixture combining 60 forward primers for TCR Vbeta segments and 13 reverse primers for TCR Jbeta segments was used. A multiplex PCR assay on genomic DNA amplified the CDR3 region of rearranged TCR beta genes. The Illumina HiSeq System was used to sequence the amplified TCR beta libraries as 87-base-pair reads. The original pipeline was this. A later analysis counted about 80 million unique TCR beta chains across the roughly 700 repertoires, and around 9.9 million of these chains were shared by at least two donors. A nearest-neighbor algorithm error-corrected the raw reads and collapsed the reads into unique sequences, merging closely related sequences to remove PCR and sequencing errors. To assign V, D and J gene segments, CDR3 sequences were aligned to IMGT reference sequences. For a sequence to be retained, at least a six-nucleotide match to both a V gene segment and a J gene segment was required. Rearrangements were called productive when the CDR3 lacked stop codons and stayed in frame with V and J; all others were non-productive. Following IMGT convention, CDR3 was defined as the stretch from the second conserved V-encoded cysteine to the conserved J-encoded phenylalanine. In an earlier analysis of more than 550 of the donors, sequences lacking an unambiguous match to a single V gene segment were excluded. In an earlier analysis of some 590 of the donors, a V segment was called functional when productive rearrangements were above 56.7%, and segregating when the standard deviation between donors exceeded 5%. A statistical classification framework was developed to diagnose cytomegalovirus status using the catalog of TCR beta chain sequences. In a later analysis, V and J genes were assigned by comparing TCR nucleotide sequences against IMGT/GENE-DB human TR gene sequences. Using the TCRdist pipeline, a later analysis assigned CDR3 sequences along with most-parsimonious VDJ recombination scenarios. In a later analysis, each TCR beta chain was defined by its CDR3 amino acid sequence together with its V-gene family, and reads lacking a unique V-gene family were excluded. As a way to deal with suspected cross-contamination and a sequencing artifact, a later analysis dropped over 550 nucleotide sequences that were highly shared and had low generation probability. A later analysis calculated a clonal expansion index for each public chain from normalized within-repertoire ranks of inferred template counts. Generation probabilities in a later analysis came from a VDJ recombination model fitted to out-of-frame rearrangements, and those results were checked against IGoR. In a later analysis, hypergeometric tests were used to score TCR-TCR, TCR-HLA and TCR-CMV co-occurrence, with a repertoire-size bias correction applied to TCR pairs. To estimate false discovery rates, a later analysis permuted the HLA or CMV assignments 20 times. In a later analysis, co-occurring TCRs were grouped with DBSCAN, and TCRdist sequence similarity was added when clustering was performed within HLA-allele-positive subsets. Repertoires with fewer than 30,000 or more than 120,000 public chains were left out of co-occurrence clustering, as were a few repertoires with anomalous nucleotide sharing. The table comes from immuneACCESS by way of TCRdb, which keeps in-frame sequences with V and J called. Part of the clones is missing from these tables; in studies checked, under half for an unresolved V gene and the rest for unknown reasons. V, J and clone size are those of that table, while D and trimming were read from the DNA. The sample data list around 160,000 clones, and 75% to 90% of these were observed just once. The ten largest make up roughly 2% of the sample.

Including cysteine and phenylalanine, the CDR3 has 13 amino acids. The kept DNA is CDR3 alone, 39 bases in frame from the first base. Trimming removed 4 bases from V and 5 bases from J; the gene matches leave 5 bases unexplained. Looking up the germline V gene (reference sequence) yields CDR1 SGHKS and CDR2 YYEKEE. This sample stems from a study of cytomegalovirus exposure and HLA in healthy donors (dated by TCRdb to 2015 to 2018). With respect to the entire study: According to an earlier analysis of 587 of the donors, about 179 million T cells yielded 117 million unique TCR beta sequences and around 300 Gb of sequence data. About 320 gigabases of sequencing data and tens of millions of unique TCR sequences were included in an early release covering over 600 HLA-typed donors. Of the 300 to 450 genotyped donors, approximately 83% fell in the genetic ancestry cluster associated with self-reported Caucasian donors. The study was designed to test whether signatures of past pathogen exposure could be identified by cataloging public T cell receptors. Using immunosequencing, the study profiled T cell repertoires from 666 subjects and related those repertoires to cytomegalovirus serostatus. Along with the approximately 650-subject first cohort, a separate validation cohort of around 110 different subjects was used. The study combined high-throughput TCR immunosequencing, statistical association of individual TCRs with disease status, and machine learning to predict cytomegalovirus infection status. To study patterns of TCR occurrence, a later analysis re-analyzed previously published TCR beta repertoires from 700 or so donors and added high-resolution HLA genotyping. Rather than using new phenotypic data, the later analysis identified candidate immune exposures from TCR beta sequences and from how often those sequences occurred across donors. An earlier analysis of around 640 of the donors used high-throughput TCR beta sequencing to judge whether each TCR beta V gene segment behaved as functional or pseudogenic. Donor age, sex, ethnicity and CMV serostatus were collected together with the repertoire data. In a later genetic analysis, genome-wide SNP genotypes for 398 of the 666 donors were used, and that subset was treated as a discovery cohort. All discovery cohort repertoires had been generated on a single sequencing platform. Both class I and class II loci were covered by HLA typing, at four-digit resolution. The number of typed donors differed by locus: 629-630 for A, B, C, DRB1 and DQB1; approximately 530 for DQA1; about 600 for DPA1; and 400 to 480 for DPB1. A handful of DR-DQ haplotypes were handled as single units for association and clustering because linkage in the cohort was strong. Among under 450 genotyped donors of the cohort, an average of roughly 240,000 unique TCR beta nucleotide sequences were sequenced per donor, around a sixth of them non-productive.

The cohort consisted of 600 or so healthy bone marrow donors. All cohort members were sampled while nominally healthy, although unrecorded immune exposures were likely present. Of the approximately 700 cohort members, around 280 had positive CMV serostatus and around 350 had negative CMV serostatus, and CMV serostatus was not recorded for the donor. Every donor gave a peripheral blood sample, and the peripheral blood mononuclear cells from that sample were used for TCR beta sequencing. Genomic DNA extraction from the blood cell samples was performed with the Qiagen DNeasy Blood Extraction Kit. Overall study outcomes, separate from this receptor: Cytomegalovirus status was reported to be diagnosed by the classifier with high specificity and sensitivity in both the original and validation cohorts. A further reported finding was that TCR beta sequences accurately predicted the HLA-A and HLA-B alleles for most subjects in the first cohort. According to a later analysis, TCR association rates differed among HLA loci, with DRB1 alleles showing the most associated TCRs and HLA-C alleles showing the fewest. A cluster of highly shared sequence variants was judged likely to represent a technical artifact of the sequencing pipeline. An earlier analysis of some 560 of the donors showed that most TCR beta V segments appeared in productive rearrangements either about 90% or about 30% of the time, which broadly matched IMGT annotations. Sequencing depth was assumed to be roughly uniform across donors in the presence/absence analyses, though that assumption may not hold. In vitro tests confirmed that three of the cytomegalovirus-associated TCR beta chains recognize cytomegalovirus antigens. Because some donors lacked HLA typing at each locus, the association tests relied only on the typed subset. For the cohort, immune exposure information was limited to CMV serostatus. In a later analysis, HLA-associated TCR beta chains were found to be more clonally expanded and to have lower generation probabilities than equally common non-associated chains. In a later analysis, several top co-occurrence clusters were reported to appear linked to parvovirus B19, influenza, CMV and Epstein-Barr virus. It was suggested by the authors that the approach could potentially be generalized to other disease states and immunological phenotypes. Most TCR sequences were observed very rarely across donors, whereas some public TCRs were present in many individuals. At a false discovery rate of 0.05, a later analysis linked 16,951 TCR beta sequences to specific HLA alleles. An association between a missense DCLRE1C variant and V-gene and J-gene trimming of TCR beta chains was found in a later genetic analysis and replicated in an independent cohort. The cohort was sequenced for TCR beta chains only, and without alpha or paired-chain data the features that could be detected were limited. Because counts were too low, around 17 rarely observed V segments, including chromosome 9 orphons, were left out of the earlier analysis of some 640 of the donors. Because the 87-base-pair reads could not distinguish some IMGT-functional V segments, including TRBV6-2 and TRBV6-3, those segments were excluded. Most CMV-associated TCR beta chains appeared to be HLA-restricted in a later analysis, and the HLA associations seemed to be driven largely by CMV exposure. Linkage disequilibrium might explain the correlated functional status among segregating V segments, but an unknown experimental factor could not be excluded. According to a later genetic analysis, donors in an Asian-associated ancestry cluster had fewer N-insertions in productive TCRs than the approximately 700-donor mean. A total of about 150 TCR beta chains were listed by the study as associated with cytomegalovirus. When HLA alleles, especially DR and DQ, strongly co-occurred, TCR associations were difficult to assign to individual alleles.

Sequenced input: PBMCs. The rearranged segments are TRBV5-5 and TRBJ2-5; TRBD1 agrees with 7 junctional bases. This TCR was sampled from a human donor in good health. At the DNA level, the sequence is TGTGCCAGCAGCCCGGACAGGCGGGAGACCCAGTACTTC. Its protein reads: CASSPDRRETQYF.